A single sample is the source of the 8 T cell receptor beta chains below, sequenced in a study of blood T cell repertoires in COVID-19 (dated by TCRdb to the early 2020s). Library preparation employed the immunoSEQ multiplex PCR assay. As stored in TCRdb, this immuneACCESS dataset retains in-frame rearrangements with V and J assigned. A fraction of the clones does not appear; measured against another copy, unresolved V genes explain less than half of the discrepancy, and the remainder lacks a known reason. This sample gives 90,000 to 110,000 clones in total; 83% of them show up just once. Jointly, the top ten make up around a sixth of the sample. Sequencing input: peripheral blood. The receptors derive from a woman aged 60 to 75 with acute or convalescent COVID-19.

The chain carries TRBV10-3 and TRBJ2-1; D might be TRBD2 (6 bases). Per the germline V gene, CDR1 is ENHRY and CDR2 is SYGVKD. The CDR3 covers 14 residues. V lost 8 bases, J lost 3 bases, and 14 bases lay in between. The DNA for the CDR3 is TGTGCCATCTCTGGAGGGGAAGTCTACAATGAGCAGTTCTTC. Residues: CAISGGEVYNEQFF.

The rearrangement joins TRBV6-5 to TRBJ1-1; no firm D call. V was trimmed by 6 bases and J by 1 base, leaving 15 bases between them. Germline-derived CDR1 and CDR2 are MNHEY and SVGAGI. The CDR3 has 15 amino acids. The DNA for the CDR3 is TGTGCCAGCAGAGTAATCGCCCCGAGGAACACTGAAGCTTTCTTT. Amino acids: CASRVIAPRNTEAFF.

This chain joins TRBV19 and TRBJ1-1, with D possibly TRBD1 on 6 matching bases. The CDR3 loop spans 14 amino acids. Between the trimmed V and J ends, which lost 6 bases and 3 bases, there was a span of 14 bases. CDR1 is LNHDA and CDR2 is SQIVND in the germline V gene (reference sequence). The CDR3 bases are TGTGCCAGTAGATTAGGGGGGGCGGACACTGAAGCTTTCTTT. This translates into CASRLGGADTEAFF.

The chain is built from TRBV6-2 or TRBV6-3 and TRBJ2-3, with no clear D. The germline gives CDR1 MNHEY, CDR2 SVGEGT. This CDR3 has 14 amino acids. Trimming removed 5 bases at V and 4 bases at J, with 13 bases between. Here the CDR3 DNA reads TGTGCCAGCAGTACCGCGGCGGTGGCAGATACGCAGTATTTT. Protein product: CASSTAAVADTQYF.

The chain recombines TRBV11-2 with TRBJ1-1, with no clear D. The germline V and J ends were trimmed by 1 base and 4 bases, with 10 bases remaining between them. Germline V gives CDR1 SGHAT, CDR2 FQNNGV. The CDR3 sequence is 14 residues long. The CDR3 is CASSLGAGITEAFF. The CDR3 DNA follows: TGTGCCAGCAGCTTAGGAGCAGGAATCACTGAAGCTTTCTTT.

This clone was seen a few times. The CDR3 is CASSASDRLAQYF. In DNA form, the CDR3 reads TGTGCCAGCAGCGCCTCGGACAGATTAGCGCAGTACTTC. The V gene is TRBV7-2, the J gene TRBJ2-7, with a possible D match to TRBD1 (6 bases). In germline, CDR1 is SGHTA, CDR2 FQGNSA. The length of the CDR3 is 13 residues. The V and J ends lost 5 bases and 9 bases respectively, with 17 bases between them.

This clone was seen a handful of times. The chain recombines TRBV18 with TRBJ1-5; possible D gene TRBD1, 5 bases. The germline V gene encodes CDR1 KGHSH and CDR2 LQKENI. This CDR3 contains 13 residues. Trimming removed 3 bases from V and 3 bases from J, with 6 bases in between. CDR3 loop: CASSPGLNQPQHF. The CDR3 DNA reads TGTGCCAGCTCACCGGGACTCAATCAGCCCCAGCATTTT.

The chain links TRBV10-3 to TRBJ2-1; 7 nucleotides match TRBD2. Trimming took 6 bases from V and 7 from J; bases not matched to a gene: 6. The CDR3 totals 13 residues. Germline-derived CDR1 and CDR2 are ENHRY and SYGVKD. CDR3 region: CAISQLGGNEQFF. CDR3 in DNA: TGTGCCATCAGCCAACTGGGGGGGAATGAGCAGTTCTTC.